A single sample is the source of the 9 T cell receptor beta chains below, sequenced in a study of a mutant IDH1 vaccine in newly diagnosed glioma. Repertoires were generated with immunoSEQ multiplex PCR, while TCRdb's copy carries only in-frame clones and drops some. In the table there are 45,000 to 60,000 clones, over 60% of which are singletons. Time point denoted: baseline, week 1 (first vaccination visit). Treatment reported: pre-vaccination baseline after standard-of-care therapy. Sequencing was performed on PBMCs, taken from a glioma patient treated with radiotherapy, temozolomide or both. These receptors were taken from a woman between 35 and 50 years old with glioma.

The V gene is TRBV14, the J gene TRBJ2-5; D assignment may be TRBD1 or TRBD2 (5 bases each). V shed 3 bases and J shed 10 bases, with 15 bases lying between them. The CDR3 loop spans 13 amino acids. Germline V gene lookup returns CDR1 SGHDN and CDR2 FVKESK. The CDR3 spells CASSQSRGTLQYF. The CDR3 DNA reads TGTGCCAGCAGCCAGAGCCGTGGGACCCTCCAGTACTTC.

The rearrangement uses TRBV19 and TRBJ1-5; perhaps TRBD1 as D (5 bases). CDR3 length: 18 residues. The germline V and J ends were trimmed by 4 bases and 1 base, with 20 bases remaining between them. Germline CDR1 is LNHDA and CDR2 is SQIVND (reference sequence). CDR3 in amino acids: CASSKTDFQGLSNQPQHF. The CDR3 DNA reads TGTGCCAGTAGTAAGACGGACTTTCAGGGTCTCAGCAATCAGCCCCAGCATTTT.

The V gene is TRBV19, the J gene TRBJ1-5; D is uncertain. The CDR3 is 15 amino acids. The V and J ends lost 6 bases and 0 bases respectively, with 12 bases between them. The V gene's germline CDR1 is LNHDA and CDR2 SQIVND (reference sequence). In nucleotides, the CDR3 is TGTGCCAGTAGGGCCGGGGAGTATAGCAATCAGCCCCAGCATTTT. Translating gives CASRAGEYSNQPQHF.

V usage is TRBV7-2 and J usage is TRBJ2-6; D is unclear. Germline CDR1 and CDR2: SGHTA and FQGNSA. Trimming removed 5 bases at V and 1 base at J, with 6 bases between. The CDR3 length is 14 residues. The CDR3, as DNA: TGTGCCAGCAGCCCAGAGTCTGGGGCCAACGTCCTGACTTTC. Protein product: CASSPESGANVLTF.

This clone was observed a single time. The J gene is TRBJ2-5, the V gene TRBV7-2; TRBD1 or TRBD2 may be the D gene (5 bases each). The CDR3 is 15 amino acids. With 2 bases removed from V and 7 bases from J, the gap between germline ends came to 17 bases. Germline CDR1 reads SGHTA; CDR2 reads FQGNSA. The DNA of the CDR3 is TGTGCCAGCAGCTTACGACCCGGCCTGGGACGGACCCAGTACTTC. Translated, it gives CASSLRPGLGRTQYF.

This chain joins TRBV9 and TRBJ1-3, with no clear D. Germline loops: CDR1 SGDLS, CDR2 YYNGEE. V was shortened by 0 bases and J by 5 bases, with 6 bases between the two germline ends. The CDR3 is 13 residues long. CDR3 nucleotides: TGTGCCAGCAGCGTAGCCCCGCGAAACACCATATATTTT. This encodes CASSVAPRNTIYF.

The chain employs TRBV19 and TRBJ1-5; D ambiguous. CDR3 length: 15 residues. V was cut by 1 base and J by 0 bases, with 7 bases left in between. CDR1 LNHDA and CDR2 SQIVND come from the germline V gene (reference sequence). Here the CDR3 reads CASSIGAHSNQPQHF. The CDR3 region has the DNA TGTGCCAGTAGTATAGGAGCACATAGCAATCAGCCCCAGCATTTT.

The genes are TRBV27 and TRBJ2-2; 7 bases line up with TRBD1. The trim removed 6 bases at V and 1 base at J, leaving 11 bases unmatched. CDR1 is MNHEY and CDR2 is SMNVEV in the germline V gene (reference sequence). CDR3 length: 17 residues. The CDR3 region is CASSFFTGVGNTGELFF. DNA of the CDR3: TGTGCCAGCAGCTTCTTTACAGGGGTGGGGAACACCGGGGAGCTGTTTTTT.

The CDR3 spells CSVVSPSYEQYF. For the CDR3, the DNA is TGCAGCGTTGTGTCACCCTCCTACGAGCAGTACTTC. The chain recombines TRBV29-1 with TRBJ2-7; D call uncertain. The V and J ends lost 4 bases and 0 bases respectively, with 7 bases between them. Looked up from germline, CDR1 is SQVTM and CDR2 is ANQGSEA. The CDR3 runs to 12 residues.